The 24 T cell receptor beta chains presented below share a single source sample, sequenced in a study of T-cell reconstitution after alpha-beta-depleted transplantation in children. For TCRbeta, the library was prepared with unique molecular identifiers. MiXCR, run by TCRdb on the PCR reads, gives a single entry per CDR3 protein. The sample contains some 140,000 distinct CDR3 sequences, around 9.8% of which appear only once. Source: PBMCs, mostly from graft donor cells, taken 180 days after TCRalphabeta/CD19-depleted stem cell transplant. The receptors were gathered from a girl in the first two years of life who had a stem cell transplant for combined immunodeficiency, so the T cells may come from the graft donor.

For the CDR3, the DNA is TGTGCCAGCAGCTTCCACTACGGGGAGCTGTTTTTT. Amino acids: CASSFHYGELFF. This chain uses TRBV7-9 with TRBJ2-2; D is unresolved. This CDR3 has 12 amino acids. Germline V gene lookup returns CDR1 SEHNR and CDR2 FQNEAQ (reference sequence). V lost 3 bases and J 7 bases, leaving 6 bases between the germline ends.

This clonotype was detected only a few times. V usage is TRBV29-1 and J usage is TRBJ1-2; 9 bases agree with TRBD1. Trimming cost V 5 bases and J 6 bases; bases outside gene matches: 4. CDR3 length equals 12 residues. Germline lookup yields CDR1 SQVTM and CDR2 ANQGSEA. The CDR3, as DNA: TGCAGCGTTCGAGGGACAGGGCATGGCTACACCTTC. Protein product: CSVRGTGHGYTF.

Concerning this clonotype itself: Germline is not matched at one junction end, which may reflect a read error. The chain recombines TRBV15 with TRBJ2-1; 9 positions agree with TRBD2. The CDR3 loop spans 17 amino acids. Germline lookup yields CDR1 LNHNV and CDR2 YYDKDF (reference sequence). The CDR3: CGTSREGSGSSYNEQFF. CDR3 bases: TGTGGCACCAGCAGAGAGGGTAGCGGGAGCTCCTACAATGAGCAGTTCTTC.

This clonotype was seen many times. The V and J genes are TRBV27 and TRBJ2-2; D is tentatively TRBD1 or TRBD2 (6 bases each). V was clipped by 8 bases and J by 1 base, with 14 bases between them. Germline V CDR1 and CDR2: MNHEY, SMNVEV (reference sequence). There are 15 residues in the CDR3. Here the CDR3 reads CASRWGAVNTGELFF. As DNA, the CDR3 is TGTGCCAGCCGCTGGGGGGCTGTGAACACCGGGGAGCTGTTTTTT.

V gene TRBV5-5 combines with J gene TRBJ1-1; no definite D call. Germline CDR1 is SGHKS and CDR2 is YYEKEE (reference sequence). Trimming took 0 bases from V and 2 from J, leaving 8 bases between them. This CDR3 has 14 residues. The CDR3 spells CASSLALPNTEAFF. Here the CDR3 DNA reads TGTGCCAGCAGCTTGGCGCTCCCTAACACTGAAGCTTTCTTT.

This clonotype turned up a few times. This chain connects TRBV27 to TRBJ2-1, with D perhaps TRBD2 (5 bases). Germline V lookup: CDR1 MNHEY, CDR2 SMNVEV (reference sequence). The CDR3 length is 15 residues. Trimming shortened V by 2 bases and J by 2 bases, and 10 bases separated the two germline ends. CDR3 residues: CASSLGSPPYNEQFF. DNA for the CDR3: TGTGCCAGCAGTTTAGGGAGCCCCCCCTACAATGAGCAGTTCTTC.

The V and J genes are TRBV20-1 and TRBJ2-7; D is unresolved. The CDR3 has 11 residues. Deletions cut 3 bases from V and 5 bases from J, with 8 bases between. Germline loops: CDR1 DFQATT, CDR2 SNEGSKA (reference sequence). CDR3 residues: CSASRRHEQYF. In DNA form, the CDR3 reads TGCAGTGCTAGTCGAAGGCACGAGCAGTACTTC.

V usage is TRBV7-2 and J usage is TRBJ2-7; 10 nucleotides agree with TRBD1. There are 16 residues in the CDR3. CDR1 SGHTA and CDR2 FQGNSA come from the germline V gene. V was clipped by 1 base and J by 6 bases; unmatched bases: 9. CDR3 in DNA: TGTGCCAGCAGCTTAGGGGGGGGGACAGGGGACGTCGAGCAGTACTTC. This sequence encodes CASSLGGGTGDVEQYF.

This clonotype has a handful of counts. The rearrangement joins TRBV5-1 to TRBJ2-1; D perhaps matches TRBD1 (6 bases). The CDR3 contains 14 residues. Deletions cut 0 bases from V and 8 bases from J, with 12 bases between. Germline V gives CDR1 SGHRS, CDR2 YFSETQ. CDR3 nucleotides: TGCGCCAGCAGCTTGGCAGTTCAGGGGTATGAGCAGTTCTTC. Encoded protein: CASSLAVQGYEQFF.

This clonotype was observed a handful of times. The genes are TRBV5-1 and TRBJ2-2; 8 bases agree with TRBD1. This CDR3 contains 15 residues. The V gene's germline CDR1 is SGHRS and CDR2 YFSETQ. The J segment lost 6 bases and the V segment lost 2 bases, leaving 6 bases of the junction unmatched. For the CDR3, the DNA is TGCGCCAGCAGCTTACAGGGGGGATCAGCCGGGGAGCTGTTTTTT. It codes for CASSLQGGSAGELFF.

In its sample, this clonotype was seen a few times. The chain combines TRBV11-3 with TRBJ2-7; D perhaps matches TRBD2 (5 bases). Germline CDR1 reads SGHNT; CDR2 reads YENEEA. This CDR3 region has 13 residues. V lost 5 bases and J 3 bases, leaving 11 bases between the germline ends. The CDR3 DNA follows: TGTGCCAGCAGCGCCGGGATTCTCTACGAGCAGTACTTC. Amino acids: CASSAGILYEQYF.

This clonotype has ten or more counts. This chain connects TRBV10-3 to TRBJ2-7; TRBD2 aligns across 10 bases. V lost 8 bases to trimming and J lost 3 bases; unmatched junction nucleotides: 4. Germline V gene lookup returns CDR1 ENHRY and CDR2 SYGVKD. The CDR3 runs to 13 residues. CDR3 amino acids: CAIRTSGYYEQYF. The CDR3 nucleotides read TGTGCCATCCGGACTAGCGGTTACTACGAGCAGTACTTC.

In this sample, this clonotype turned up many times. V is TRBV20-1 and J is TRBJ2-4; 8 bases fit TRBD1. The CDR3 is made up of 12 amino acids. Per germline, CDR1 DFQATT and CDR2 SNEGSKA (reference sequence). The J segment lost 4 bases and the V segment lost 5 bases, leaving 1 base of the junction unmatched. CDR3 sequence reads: CSARQGKNIQYF. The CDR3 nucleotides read TGCAGTGCTCGACAGGGGAAAAACATTCAGTACTTC.

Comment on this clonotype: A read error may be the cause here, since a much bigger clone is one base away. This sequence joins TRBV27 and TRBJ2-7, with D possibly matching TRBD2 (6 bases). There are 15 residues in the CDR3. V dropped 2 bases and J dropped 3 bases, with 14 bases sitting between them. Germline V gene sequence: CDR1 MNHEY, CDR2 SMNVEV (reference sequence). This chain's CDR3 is CASSLHTGRGYEQYF. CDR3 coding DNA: TGTGCCAGCAGTTTACACACCGGGAGAGGCTACGAGCAGTACTTC.

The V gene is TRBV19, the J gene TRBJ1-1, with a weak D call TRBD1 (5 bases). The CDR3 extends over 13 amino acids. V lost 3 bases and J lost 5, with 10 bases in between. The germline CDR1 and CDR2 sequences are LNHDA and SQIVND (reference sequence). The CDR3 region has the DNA TGTGCCAGTAGTATGGGGGGGGGGACTGAAGCTTTCTTT. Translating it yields CASSMGGGTEAFF.

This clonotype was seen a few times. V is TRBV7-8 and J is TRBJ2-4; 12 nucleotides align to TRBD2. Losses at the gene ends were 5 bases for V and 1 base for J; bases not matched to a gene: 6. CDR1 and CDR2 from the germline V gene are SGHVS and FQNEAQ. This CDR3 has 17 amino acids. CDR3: CASSRLAGEVAKNIQYF. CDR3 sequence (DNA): TGTGCCAGCAGCCGACTAGCGGGAGAGGTGGCCAAAAACATTCAGTACTTC.

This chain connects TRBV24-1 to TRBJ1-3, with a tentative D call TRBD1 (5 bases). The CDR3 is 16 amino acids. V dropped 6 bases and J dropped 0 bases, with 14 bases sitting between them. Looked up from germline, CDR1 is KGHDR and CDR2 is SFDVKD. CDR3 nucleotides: TGTGCCACCAGTCATGAGGCAGACAGCTCTGGAAACACCATATATTTT. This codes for CATSHEADSSGNTIYF.

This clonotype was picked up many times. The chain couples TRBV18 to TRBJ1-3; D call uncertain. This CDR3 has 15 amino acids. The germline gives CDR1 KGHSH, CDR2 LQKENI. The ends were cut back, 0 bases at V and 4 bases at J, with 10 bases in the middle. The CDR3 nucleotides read TGTGCCAGCTCACCACCCCGGGTAGAGGGAAACACCATATATTTT. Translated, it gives CASSPPRVEGNTIYF.

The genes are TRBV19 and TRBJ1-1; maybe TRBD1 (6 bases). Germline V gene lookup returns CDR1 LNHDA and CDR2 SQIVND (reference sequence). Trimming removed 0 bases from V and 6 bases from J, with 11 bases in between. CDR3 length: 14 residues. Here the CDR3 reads CASSIDQGRAEAFF. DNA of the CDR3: TGTGCCAGTAGTATAGATCAGGGGCGGGCTGAAGCTTTCTTT.

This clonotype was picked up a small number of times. The CDR3 here is CSAGLRDNEQFF. CDR3 coding DNA: TGCAGCGCGGGACTAAGGGACAATGAGCAGTTCTTC. This chain uses TRBV20-1 with TRBJ2-1, with 7 bases aligning to TRBD2. CDR1 is DFQATT and CDR2 is SNEGSKA in the germline V gene (reference sequence). CDR3 length equals 12 residues.

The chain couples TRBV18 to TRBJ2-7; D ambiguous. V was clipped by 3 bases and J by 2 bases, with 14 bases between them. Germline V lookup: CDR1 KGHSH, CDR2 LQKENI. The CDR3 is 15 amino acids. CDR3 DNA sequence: TGTGCCAGCTCACCCATCCGTCAAGGAACCTACGAGCAGTACTTC. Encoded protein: CASSPIRQGTYEQYF.

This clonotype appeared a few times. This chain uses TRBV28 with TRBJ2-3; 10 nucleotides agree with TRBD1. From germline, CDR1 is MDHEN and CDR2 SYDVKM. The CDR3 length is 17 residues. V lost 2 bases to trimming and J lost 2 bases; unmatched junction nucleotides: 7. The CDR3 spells CASSLPAGTGDTDTQYF. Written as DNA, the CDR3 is TGTGCCAGCAGTTTACCAGCCGGGACAGGGGACACAGATACGCAGTATTTT.

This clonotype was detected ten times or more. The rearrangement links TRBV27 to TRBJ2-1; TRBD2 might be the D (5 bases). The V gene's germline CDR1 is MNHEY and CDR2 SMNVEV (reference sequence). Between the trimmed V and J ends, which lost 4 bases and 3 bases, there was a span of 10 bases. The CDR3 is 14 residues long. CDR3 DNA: TGTGCCAGCAGTTCGAGGGTCGACTACAATGAGCAGTTCTTC. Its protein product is CASSSRVDYNEQFF.

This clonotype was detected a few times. CDR3 bases: TGCGCCAGCAGCTTGGCCTTCGGACAGGGTCGGGGTCCCTCCTACGAGCAGTACTTC. It codes for CASSLAFGQGRGPSYEQYF. The J gene is TRBJ2-7, the V gene TRBV5-1; the match to TRBD1 covers 8 bases. The CDR3 runs 19 residues. V dropped 0 bases and J dropped 0; count of bases not matched to a gene: 14. Germline V gene sequence: CDR1 SGHRS, CDR2 YFSETQ.